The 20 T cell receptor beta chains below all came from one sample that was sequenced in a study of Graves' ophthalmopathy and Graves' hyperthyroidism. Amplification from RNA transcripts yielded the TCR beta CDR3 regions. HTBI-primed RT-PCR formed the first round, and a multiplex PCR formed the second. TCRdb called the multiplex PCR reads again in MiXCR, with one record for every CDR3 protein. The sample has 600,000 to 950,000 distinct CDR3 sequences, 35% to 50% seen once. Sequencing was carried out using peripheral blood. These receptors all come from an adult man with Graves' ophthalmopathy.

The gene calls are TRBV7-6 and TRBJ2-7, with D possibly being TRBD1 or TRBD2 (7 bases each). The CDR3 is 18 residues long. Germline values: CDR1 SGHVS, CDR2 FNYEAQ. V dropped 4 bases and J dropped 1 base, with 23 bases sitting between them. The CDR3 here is CASSSRSGGARVSYEQYF. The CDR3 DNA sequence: TGTGCCAGCAGCTCCCGTTCAGGGGGGGCCCGAGTGTCCTACGAGCAGTACTTC.

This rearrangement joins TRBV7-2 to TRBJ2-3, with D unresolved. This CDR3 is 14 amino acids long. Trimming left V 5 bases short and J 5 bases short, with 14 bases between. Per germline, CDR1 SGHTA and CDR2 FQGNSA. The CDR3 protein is CASSTGFRVDTQYF. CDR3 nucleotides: TGTGCCAGCAGCACGGGTTTTAGGGTAGATACGCAGTATTTT.

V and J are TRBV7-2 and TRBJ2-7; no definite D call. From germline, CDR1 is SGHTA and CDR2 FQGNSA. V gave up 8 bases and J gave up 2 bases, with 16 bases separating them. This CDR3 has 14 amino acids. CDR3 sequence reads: CASLDGLIAYEQYF. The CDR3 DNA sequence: TGTGCCAGCTTAGACGGGCTCATCGCCTACGAGCAGTACTTC.

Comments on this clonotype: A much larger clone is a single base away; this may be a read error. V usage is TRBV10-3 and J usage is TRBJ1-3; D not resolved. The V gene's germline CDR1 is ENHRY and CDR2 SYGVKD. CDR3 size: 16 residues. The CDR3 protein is CAIRESAGGRGNTIYF. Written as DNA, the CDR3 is TGTGCCATCAGGGAGTCGGCGGGAGGAAGGGGAAACACCATATATTTT.

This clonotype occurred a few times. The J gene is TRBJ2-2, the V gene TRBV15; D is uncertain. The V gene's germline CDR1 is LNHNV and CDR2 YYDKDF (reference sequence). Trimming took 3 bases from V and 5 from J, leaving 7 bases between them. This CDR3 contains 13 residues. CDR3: CATSRGPTGELFF. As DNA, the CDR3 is TGTGCCACCAGCAGGGGCCCTACCGGGGAGCTGTTTTTT.

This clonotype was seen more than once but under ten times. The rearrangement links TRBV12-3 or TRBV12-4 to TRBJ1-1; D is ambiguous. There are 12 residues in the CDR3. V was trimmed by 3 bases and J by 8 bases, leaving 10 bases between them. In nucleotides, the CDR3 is TGTGCCAGCAGTTTCTCGGAGGGAGAAGCTTTCTTT. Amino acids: CASSFSEGEAFF.

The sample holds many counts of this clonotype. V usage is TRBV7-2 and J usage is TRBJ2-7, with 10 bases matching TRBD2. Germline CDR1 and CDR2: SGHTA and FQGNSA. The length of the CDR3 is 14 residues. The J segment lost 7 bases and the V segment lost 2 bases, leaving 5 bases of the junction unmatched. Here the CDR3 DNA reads TGTGCCAGCAGCTTACTAGCGGGGGTGGGTGAGCAGTACTTC. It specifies CASSLLAGVGEQYF.

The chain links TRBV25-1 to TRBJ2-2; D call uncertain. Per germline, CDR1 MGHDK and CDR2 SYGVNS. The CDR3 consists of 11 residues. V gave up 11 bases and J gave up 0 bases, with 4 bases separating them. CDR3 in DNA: TGTGCCTACTCGAACACCGGGGAGCTGTTTTTT. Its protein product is CAYSNTGELFF.

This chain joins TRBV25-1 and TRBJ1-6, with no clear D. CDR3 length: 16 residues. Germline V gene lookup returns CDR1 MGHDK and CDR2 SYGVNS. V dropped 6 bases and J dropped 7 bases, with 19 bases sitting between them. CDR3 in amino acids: CASSPLVEALNSPLHF. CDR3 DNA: TGTGCCAGCAGCCCCCTGGTCGAGGCCCTAAATTCACCCCTCCACTTT.

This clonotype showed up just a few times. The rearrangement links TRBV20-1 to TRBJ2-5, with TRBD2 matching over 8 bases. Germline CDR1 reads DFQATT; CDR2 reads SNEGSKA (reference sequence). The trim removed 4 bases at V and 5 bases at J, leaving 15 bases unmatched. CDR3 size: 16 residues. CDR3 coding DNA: TGCAGTGCTAACTTCGGACGGGGGGGCCGTTGGGAGACCCAGTACTTC. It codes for CSANFGRGGRWETQYF.

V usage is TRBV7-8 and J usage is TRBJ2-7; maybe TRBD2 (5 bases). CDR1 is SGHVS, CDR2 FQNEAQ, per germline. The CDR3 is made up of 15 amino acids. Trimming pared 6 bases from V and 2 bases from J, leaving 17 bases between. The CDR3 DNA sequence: TGTGCCAGCAGTTACTCGAGCGGTCCAGCCTACGAGCAGTACTTC. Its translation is CASSYSSGPAYEQYF.

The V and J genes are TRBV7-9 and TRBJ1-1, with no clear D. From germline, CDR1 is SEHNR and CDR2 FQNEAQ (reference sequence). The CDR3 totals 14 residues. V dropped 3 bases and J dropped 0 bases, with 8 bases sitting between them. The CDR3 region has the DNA TGTGCCAGCAGCTTGGAGCCCATGAACACTGAAGCTTTCTTT. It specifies CASSLEPMNTEAFF. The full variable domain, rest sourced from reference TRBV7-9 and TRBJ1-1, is DTGVSQNPRHKITKRGQNVTFRCDPISEHNRLYWYRQTLGQGPEFLTYFQNEAQLEKSRLLSDRFSAERPKGSFSTLEIQRTEQGDSAMYLCASSLEPMNTEAFFGQGTRLTVV.

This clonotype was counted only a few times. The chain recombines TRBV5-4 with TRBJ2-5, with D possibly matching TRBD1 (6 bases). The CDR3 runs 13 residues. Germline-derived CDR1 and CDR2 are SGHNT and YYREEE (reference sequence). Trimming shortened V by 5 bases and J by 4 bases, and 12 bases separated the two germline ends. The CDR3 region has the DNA TGTGCCAGCAGTTTCACAGGGTCAGAGACCCAGTACTTC. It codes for CASSFTGSETQYF.

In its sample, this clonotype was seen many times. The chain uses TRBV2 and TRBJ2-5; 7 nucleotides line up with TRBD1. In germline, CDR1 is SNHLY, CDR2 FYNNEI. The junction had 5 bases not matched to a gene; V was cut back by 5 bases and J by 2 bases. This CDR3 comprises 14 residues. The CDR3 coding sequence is TGTGCCAGCAGTATGGGACAGATTCAAGAGACCCAGTACTTC. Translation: CASSMGQIQETQYF.

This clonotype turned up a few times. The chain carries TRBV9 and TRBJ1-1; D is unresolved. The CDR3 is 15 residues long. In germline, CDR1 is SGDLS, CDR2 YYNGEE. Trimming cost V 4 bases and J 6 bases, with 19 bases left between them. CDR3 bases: TGTGCCAGCAGCCCCCCGGCACCTGAACTACCTGAAGCTTTCTTT. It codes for CASSPPAPELPEAFF.

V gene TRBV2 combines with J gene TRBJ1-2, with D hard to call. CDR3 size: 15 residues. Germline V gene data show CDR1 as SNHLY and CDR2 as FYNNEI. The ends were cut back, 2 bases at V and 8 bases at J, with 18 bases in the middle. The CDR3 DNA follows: TGTGCCAGCAGTGAATCGGAGGGCCGACTATTCGGCTACACCTTC. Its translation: CASSESEGRLFGYTF.

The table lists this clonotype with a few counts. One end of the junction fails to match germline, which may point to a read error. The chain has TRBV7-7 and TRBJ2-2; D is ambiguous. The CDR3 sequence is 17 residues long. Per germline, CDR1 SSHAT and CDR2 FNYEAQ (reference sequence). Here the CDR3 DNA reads TGTGCTAGCAGCCAAGCTACAGTACCCATGAGCACCGGGGAGCTGTTTTTT. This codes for CASSQATVPMSTGELFF.

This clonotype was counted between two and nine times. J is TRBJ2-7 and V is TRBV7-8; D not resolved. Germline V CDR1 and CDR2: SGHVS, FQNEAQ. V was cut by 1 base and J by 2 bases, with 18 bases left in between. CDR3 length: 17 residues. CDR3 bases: TGTGCCAGCAGCTTAGGCGGACGCCCCCGATACACCTACGAGCAGTACTTC. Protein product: CASSLGGRPRYTYEQYF.

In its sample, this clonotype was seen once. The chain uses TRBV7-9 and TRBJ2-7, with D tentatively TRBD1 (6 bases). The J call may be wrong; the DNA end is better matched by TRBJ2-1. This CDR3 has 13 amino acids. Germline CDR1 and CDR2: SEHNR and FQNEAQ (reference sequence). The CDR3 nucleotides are TGTGCCAGCAGCTCCAGCAGGGGAAATGAGCAGTTCTTC. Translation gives CASSSSRGNEQFF.

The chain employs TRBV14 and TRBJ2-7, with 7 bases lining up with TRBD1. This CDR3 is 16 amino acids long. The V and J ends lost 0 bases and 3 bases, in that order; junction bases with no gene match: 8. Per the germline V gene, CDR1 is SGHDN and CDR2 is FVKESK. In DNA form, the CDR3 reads TGTGCCAGCAGCCAAGATTTGACAGGGTTATTCTACGAGCAGTACTTC. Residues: CASSQDLTGLFYEQYF.